Reported below is one TCR beta chain. No antigen is known for it. This entry comes from a study of long-term antiretroviral therapy in people with HIV. For the study at large: Sampling started about a decade before the 2015 immediate-ART recommendation.

Whole-study findings and limits: Sampling of blood ran from 2004 to 2017, and older ART regimens were possibly in use. Pre-ART expanded clones dominated the repertoire at every time point.

Version v3.0 of the immunoSEQ assay was performed at survey level. Profiling relied on immunoSEQ multiplex PCR, and the TCRdb table lists in-frame clones only, not all of them. Counted here are some 35,000 clones, roughly four fifths occurring once; the ten biggest clones make up about 6.5%. CDR1 is SGHTA, CDR2 FQGNSA, per germline. This CDR3 region has 15 residues. V trimming: 5 bases; J trimming: 3 bases; junction bases outside the gene matches: 8. The sequenced sample was unsorted PBMCs, obtained 0.6 years after starting antiretroviral therapy. The chain joins TRBV7-2 to TRBJ2-7, with TRBD2 matching 9 bases. The TCR was taken from a man between 18 and 35 years old with HIV. CDR3: CASSLRLADIYEQYF. The CDR3 bases are TGTGCCAGCAGCCTCAGACTAGCGGATATCTACGAGCAGTACTTC.